Listed below are T cell receptor beta chains from one sample, sequenced in a study of shared clonotypes between healthy human individuals. Clones were sequenced by immunoSEQ multiplex PCR, and TCRdb holds only the in-frame ones, with some missing. Altogether millions of clones are present, just over 90% being singletons, with the ten largest covering 0.3% to 0.4%. Material for sequencing was naive CD4+ T cells from PBMCs. The receptors come from a man between 18 and 29 years old in good health. Some clones in this sample may be carry-over from other donors' samples. Both conserved end residues are trimmed from each CDR3.

cdr3_length v_call cdr3_aa
12 TRBV15 ATSSPDRVTEAF
12 TRBV19 ASSDVTGHTEAF
14 TRBV7-2 ASSLISGTNTGELF
15 TRBV4-1 ASSPVGLAGSTDTQY
12 TRBV5-1 ASSLDPPPSEQF
11 TRBV11-2 ASSSLLGAEQY
10 TRBV7-9 ASSSEGNEQF
13 TRBV15 ATSIRLAGAGELF
12 TRBV4-3 ASSPRAGADIQY
13 TRBV28 ASKPNPGDSYGYT
13 TRBV6-5 ASSYGAGAGNEQF
12 TRBV7-3 ASSDSPSTDTQY
13 TRBV6-6 ASSYSSRSSYEQY
14 TRBV28 ASSFISGGRADTQY
17 TRBV18 ASSLYLAGEVISADTQY
13 TRBV2 ASSDTGVSNQPQH
13 TRBV18 AGSPGLAVVYEQY
11 TRBV19 ASSRTGDYGYT
12 TRBV28 ASSSRSGANVLT
13 TRBV9 ASSVLAVSTDTQY
11 TRBV5-6 ASSLANVIGYT
13 TRBV5-4 ASSALPRGDYGYT
15 TRBV5-5 ASSLGAWGSSGNTIY
13 TRBV10-3 AISLQGDGTDTQY
11 TRBV28 ASSLRGLGGYT
12 TRBV30 AWSVLTSYDEQF
14 TRBV7-3 ASSPQSGAQSTEAF
14 TRBV27 ASRSFRTGGGNEQF
13 TRBV5-4 ASSPRQGSNEKLF
15 TRBV25-1 ASSELGQEWGGTEAF
10 TRBV30 AWSRAGETQY
14 TRBV9 ASSGGLAGIPDEQF
14 TRBV10-3 AISRGDPSGANVLT
12 TRBV6-5 ASRLGQGTYEQY